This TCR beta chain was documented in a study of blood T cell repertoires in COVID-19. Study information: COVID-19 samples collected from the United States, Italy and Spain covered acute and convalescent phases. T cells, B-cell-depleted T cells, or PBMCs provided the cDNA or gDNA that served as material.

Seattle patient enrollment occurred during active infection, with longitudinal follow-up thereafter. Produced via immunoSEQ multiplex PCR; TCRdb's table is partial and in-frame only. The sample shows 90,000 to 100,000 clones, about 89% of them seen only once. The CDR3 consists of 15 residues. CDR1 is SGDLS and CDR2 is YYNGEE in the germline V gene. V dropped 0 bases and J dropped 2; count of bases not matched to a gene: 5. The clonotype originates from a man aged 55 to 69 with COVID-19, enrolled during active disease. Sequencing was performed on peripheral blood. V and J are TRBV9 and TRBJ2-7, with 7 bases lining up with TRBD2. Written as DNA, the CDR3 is TGTGCCAGCAGCGTAGAGCCTAGCGGAGCCTACGAGCAGTACTTC. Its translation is CASSVEPSGAYEQYF.